The rows below give T cell receptor beta chains drawn from one sample of a study of CD8 T cells in Susac syndrome. Via MiXCR, TCRdb re-called the immunoSEQ multiplex PCR reads, giving one row per CDR3 protein. The sample has more than 65,000 distinct CDR3 sequences, more than 85% seen once. The specimen was CD8+ T cells from PBMCs. Source of these receptors: a human donor with Susac syndrome. The CDR3 runs from the conserved cysteine through the conserved F or W. The order of the fields is V gene, clone size, J gene, D gene, CDR3 DNA, CDR3 protein. A D gene is named only where the DNA matches it firmly. The size entry is marked missing in some rows and otherwise reads once, few, many or a size class.

>TRBV27|NA|TRBJ1-2|NA
TGTGCCAGCAGTTTATCTCATGGGGCTGGCTATGGCTACACCTTC
CASSLSHGAGYGYTF
>TRBV30|NA|TRBJ2-5|NA
TGTGCCTGGACCAATAGGGGACAAGAGACCCAGTACTTC
CAWTNRGQETQYF
>TRBV9|NA|TRBJ2-3|NA
TGTGCCAGCAGCGACCCTTTAGTACTGCCTAGCACAGATACGCAGTATTTT
CASSDPLVLPSTDTQYF
>TRBV20-1|NA|TRBJ2-2|TRBD2
TGCAGTGCTAGGAGCGGACTAGTTTCCCACGGGGAGCTGTTTTTT
CSARSGLVSHGELFF
>TRBV28|NA|TRBJ2-7|NA
TGTGCCAGCAGTCCTATAGCCCACGAGCAGTACTTC
CASSPIAHEQYF
>TRBV20-1|NA|TRBJ2-7|NA
TGCAGTGCTAGAAACTACGAGCAGTACTTC
CSARNYEQYF
>TRBV6-5|NA|TRBJ2-5|NA
TGTGCCAGCAGTTACTTCCCAACCACGTACCAAGAGACCCAGTACTTC
CASSYFPTTYQETQYF
>TRBV9|once|TRBJ1-1|NA
TGTGCCAGCAGCGTAGGGGCAGGCAACACTGAAGCTTTCTTT
CASSVGAGNTEAFF
>TRBV10-3|NA|TRBJ1-2|NA
TGTGCCATCAGTGATGGAACAGACCTGGGCTACACCTTC
CAISDGTDLGYTF
>TRBV4-2|NA|TRBJ2-7|NA
TGTGCCAGCAGCCAAGAACCGGGGCCTAGCGAGCAGTACTTC
CASSQEPGPSEQYF
>TRBV4-1|NA|TRBJ2-5|TRBD2
TGCGCCAGCAGCCACCCGACTAGCGAGGGAGAGACCCAGTACTTC
CASSHPTSEGETQYF
>TRBV29-1|NA|TRBJ1-3|NA
TGCAGCGTTTTGGGAAGCACAATTAGTGGAAACACCATATATTTT
CSVLGSTISGNTIYF
>TRBV12-3/TRBV12-4|NA|TRBJ1-2|TRBD1
TGTGCCAGCAGTTTAATGGGACAGGGCTACTTC
CASSLMGQGYF
>TRBV7-9|NA|TRBJ2-1|TRBD2
TGTGCCAGCAGCTTACCTGGACTAGCGGGAGACCCCAATGAGCAGTTCTTC
CASSLPGLAGDPNEQFF
>TRBV7-9|NA|TRBJ2-3|TRBD2
TGTGCCAGCTTACTAGCGGGAAGAGCAGATACGCAGTATTTT
CASLLAGRADTQYF
>TRBV29-1|NA|TRBJ2-5|NA
TGCAGCGTGGCGGGACAAAGCCAAGAGACCCAGTACTTC
CSVAGQSQETQYF
>TRBV29-1|NA|TRBJ2-2|NA
TGCAGCGTTTACCCCGGGACAATTCCCGGGGAGCTGTTTTTT
CSVYPGTIPGELFF
>TRBV3-1|NA|TRBJ2-4|NA
TGTGCCAGCAGCCAAGGGTGGGCGGAGGACATTCAGTACTTC
CASSQGWAEDIQYF
>TRBV28|NA|TRBJ2-2|TRBD2
TGTGCCAGCAGTCCCGAGAACCTAGCGGGAGTGGCCGGGGAGCTGTTTTTT
CASSPENLAGVAGELFF
>TRBV20-1|NA|TRBJ1-2|NA
TGCAGTGCTATGGAGGGGAAGAACTATGGCTACACCTTC
CSAMEGKNYGYTF
>TRBV5-1|NA|TRBJ2-1|TRBD2
TGCGCCAGCAGCGTCGTACTAGCGGGAGCTCCCAATGAGCAGTTCTTC
CASSVVLAGAPNEQFF
>TRBV20-1|NA|TRBJ2-4|NA
TGCAGTGCTAGAGATCGGCCAGCCAAAAACATTCAGTACTTC
CSARDRPAKNIQYF
>TRBV3-1|NA|TRBJ2-5|NA
TGTGCCAGCAGCTACCGGGACATACAGGAGACCCAGTACTTC
CASSYRDIQETQYF
>TRBV20-1|NA|TRBJ2-1|TRBD1
TGCAGTGCTCACCCCGGGACAGATTACAATGAGCAGTTCTTC
CSAHPGTDYNEQFF